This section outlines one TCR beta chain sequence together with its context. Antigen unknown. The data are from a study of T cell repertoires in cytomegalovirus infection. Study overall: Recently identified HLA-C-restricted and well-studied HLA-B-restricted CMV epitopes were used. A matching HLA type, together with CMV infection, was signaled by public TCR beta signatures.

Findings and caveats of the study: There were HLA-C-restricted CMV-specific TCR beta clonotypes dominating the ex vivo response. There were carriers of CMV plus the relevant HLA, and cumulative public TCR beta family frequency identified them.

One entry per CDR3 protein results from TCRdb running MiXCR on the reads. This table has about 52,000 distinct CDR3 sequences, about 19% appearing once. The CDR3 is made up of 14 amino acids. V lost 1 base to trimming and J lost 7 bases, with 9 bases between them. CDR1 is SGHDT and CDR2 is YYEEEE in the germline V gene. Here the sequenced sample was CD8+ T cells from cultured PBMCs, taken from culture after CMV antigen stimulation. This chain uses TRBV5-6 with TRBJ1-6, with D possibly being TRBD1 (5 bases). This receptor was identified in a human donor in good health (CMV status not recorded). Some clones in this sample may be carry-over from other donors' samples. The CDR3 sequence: CASSLSGFNSPLHF. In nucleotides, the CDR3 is TGTGCCAGCAGCTTGTCAGGGTTCAATTCACCCCTCCACTTT.